The source of this TCR beta chain is a study of shared clonotypes between healthy human individuals. Only in-frame clones appear in the TCRdb table, and some are missing; sequencing was by immunoSEQ multiplex PCR. The sample includes some 580,000 clones, about 97% of them seen just once. The CDR3 is made up of 12 amino acids. Germline-derived CDR1 and CDR2 are ENHRY and SYGVKD. V was clipped by 1 base and J by 10 bases, with 10 bases between them. This TCR came from a woman in her twenties or thirties in good health. This chain connects TRBV10-3 to TRBJ1-1; a possible D gene is TRBD1 (5 bases). Sequencing was performed on naive CD4+ T cells sorted from blood. Subset specified: CD45RA+ positively selected. The CDR3 is CAISEWLGVAFF. The CDR3 nucleotides are TGTGCCATCAGTGAGTGGCTAGGGGTAGCTTTCTTT.